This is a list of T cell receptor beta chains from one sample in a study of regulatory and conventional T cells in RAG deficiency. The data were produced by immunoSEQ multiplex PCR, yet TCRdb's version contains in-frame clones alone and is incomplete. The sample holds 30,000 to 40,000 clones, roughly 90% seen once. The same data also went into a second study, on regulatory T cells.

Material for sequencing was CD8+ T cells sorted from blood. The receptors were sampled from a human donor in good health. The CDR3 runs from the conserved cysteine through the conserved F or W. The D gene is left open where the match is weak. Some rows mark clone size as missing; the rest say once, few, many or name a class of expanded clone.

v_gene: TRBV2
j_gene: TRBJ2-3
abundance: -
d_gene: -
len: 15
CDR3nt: TGTGCCAGCAGTGGACGATGGGAGCAACCAGATACGCAGTATTTT
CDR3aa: CASSGRWEQPDTQYF

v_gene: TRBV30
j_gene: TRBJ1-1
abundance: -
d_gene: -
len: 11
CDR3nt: TGTGCCTGGATCCGTAGGGGGGAGGCTTTCTTT
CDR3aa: CAWIRRGEAFF

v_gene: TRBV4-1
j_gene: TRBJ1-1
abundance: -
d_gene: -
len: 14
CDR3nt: TGCGCCAGCAGCCCCATAACCTCCGACACTGAAGCTTTCTTT
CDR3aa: CASSPITSDTEAFF

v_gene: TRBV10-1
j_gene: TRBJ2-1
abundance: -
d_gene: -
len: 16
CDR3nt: TGCGCCAGGGTAGCGGACGTTGAGGTGCTAAACAATGAGCAGTTCTTC
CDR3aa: CARVADVEVLNNEQFF

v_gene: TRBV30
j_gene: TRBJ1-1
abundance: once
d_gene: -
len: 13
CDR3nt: TGTGCCTGGAGTGCGTTAGTCGGGGAACGGGCTTTCTTT
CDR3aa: CAWSALVGERAFF

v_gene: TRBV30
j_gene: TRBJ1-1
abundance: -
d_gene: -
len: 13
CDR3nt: TGTGCCTGGAGTGGGGGACACAACACTGAAGCTTTCTTT
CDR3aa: CAWSGGHNTEAFF

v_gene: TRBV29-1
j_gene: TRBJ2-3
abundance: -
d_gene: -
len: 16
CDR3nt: TGCAGCGTTTTCAATCCCAGGGGGAGGGAGTCAGATACGCAGTATTTT
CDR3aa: CSVFNPRGRESDTQYF

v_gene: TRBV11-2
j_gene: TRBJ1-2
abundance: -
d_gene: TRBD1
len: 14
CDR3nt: TGTGCCAGCAGCTCACCGGGACAGGTCTATGGCTACACCTTC
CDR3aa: CASSSPGQVYGYTF

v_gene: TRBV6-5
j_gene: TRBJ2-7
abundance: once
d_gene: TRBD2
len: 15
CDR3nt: TGTGCCAGCAGCGTACTAGCGGGAAGCTCCTACGAGCAGTACTTC
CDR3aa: CASSVLAGSSYEQYF

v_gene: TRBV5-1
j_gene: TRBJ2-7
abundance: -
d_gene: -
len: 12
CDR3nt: TGCGCCAGCAGCTTGGATGGCTACGAGCAGTACTTC
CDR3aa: CASSLDGYEQYF

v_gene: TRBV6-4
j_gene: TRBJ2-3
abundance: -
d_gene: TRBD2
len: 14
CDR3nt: TGTGCCAGCAGTAGCGGGGCGAGCACAGATACGCAGTATTTT
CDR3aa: CASSSGASTDTQYF

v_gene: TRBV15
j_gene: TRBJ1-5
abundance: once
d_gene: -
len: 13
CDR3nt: TGTGCCACCAGCGGACGAATGGAACAGCCCCAGCATTTT
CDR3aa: CATSGRMEQPQHF

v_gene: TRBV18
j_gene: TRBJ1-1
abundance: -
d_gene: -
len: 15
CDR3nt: TGTGCCAGCTCACCAGACAGCGCCATGAACACTGAAGCTTTCTTT
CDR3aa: CASSPDSAMNTEAFF

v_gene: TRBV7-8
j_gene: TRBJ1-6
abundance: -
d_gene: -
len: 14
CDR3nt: TGTGCCAGCAGCAAGCCCGGGTATAATTCACCCCTCCACTTT
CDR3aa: CASSKPGYNSPLHF

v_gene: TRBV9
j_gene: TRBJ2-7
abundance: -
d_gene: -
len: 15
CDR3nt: TGTGCCAGCAGCGTAGATGAGGGGAGCTTTTACGAGCAGTACTTC
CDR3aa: CASSVDEGSFYEQYF

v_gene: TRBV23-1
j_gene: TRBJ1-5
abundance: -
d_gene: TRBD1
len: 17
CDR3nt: TGCGCCAGCAGTCAACCGCCGGGACAGGGAAGTTGTCAGCCCCAGCATTTT
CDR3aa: CASSQPPGQGSCQPQHF

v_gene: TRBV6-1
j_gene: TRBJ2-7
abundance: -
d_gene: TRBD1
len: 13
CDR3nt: TGTGCCAGCAGGGAAGGGACAGCCTACGAGCAGTACTTC
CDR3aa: CASREGTAYEQYF

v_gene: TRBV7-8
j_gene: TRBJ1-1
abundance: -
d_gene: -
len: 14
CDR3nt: TGTGCCAGCAGCTCAACAGGTTTGAACACTGAAGCTTTCTTT
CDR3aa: CASSSTGLNTEAFF

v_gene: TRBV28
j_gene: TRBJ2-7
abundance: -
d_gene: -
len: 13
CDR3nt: TGTGCCAGCAGCGGGATTAGAGCGAACGAGCAGTACTTC
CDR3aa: CASSGIRANEQYF

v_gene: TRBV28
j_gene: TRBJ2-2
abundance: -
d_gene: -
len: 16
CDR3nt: TGTGCCAGCACCCCTGAGGGTCCTATTCGGACCGGGGAGCTGTTTTTT
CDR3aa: CASTPEGPIRTGELFF

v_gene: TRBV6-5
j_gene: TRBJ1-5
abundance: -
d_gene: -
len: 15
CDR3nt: TGTGCCAGCAGAAGCCCCGGGGGGAGCAATCAGCCCCAGCATTTT
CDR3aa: CASRSPGGSNQPQHF

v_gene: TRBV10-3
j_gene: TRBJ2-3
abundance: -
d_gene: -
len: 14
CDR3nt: TGTGCCATCAGTGACCCCGGACTTAGCGATACGCAGTATTTT
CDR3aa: CAISDPGLSDTQYF

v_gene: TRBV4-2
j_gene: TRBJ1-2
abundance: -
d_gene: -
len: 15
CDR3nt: TGTGCCAGCAGCCAGCCAGGACGGGAGGTCTATGGCTACACCTTC
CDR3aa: CASSQPGREVYGYTF

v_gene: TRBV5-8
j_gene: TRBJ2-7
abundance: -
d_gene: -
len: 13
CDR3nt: TGTGCCAGCAGCACGGTGACACTGGGGGAGCAGTACTTC
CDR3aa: CASSTVTLGEQYF

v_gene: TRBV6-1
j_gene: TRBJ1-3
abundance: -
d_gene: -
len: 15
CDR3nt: TGTGCCAGCAGCGACTACAGGGAATTTGGAAACACCATATATTTT
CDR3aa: CASSDYREFGNTIYF

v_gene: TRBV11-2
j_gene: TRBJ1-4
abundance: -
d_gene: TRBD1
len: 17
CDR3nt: TGTGCCAGCAGCTTGGATCCCGTTAGGGGGCGCCATGAAAAACTGTTTTTT
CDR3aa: CASSLDPVRGRHEKLFF

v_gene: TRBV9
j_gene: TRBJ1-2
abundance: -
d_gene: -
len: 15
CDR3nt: TGTGCCAGCAGCGTAGGTAAAGTAATTAACTATGGCTACACCTTC
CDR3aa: CASSVGKVINYGYTF

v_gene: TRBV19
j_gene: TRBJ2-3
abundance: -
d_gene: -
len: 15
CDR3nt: TGTGCCAGTAGTATCGCCGGAAGGGAAAGAGATACGCAGTATTTT
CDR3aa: CASSIAGRERDTQYF

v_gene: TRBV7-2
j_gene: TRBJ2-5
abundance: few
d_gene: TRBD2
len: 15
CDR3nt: TGTGCCAGCAGCCCAAGACTAGCGGGGAAAGAGACCCAGTACTTC
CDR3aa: CASSPRLAGKETQYF